This passage covers 14 T cell receptor beta chains from one sample sequenced in a study of T cell repertoires in cytomegalovirus infection. TCRdb used MiXCR to reprocess the reads, holding one entry per CDR3 protein. Of fewer than 350,000 distinct CDR3 sequences listed, about a sixth were seen once; the top ten hold more than 10%. The material sequenced was PBMCs. The receptors were gathered from a human donor in good health (CMV status not recorded). Some clones in this sample may be carry-over from other donors' samples.

This clonotype was detected many times. V gene TRBV12-3 or TRBV12-4 combines with J gene TRBJ2-3, with unresolved D. Trimming stripped 2 bases from V and 4 bases from J, with 4 bases between. The CDR3 consists of 12 residues. Here the CDR3 reads CASSLMADTQYF. CDR3 DNA sequence: TGTGCCAGCAGTTTAATGGCAGATACGCAGTATTTT.

This clonotype came up a few times. The genes are TRBV28 and TRBJ1-1; tentatively, D is TRBD1 (5 bases). Trimming took 6 bases from V and 0 from J, leaving 20 bases between them. This CDR3 comprises 17 residues. Germline CDR1 reads MDHEN; CDR2 reads SYDVKM. The CDR3 loop is CASRPQPTVSMNTEAFF. CDR3 bases: TGTGCCAGCAGACCGCAACCGACAGTTTCCATGAACACTGAAGCTTTCTTT. Together with reference TRBV28 and TRBJ1-1, the CDR3 gives the full variable domain: DVKVTQSSRYLVKRTGEKVFLECVQDMDHENMFWYRQDPGLGLRLIYFSYDVKMKEKGDIPEGYSVSREKKERFSLILESASTNQTSMYLCASRPQPTVSMNTEAFFGQGTRLTVV.

The chain couples TRBV12-3 or TRBV12-4 to TRBJ2-7; TRBD2 matches at 8 bases. Trimming removed 1 base from V and 4 bases from J; junction bases left unmatched: 9. CDR3 size: 16 residues. CDR3: CASSLGLPAGGYEQYF. The CDR3, as DNA: TGTGCCAGCAGTTTAGGGCTGCCTGCGGGGGGATACGAGCAGTACTTC.

CDR3 in amino acids: CASSLQPSGANVLTF. CDR3 bases: TGTGCCAGCAGTTTACAGCCCTCTGGGGCCAACGTCCTGACTTTC. V usage is TRBV28 and J usage is TRBJ2-6, with unresolved D. CDR1 and CDR2 (germline): MDHEN, SYDVKM. There are 15 residues in the CDR3. Deletions cut 2 bases from V and 0 bases from J, with 5 bases between. The full variable domain, its missing parts supplied by reference TRBV28 and TRBJ2-6, is DVKVTQSSRYLVKRTGEKVFLECVQDMDHENMFWYRQDPGLGLRLIYFSYDVKMKEKGDIPEGYSVSREKKERFSLILESASTNQTSMYLCASSLQPSGANVLTFGAGSRLTVL.

The sample holds a few counts of this clonotype. V usage is TRBV12-3 or TRBV12-4 and J usage is TRBJ1-5; TRBD1 matches 8 bases. The CDR3 consists of 15 residues. Trimming took 5 bases from V and 5 from J; bases not matched to a gene: 8. The CDR3 bases are TGTGCCAGCAGTGTCGGGACAGGTTGGGATCAGCCCCAGCATTTT. Translation: CASSVGTGWDQPQHF.

In regard to this clonotype: A read error may account for a junction end that differs from germline. The V and J genes are TRBV13 and TRBJ2-5; D gene uncertain. This CDR3 contains 13 residues. The germline gives CDR1 PRHDT, CDR2 FYEKMQ (reference sequence). The CDR3 DNA reads as TGTGTCAGCAGCTTCTCGCCAGAAGAGACCCAGTACTTC. It encodes CVSSFSPEETQYF.

This clonotype was counted a few times. J is TRBJ1-1 and V is TRBV4-3; D unclear. V dropped 2 bases and J dropped 4 bases, with 11 bases sitting between them. From germline, CDR1 is LGHNA and CDR2 YSLEER. The CDR3 sequence is 14 residues long. CDR3 loop: CASSQLEGGTEAFF. In DNA, the CDR3 is TGCGCCAGCAGCCAACTGGAGGGAGGCACTGAAGCTTTCTTT.

The chain recombines TRBV6-2 or TRBV6-3 with TRBJ1-1, with D perhaps matching TRBD1 (6 bases). The germline V gene encodes CDR1 MNHEY and CDR2 SVGEGT. The CDR3 runs 16 residues. Trimming removed 8 bases from V and 6 bases from J, with 25 bases in between. CDR3 region: CASSQGQQGGSSEAFF. CDR3 DNA: TGTGCCAGCTCACAGGGCCAACAGGGCGGCTCGTCTGAAGCTTTCTTT.

CDR3 sequence: CASRGIGQETQYF. The DNA for the CDR3 is TGTGCCAGCAGGGGGATCGGGCAAGAGACCCAGTACTTC. The rearrangement uses TRBV6-1 and TRBJ2-5; D uncertain. Looked up from germline, CDR1 is MNHNS and CDR2 is SASEGT. This CDR3 region has 13 residues. Trimming pared 6 bases from V and 2 bases from J, leaving 10 bases between.

This clonotype was seen a few times. The V gene is TRBV9, the J gene TRBJ1-5, with TRBD1 identical over 7 bases. CDR1 and CDR2 from the germline V gene are SGDLS and YYNGEE. V was pared by 0 bases and J by 3 bases, with 3 bases of the junction left unmatched. There are 15 residues in the CDR3. The CDR3 is CASSVGGTDNQPQHF. Here the CDR3 DNA reads TGTGCCAGCAGCGTAGGTGGGACAGACAATCAGCCCCAGCATTTT.

This clonotype occurred many times. The gene calls are TRBV20-1 and TRBJ2-5, with D possibly TRBD1 on 6 matching bases. CDR1 and CDR2 (germline): DFQATT, SNEGSKA (reference sequence). Trimming removed 5 bases from V and 5 bases from J, with 15 bases in between. The CDR3 extends over 13 amino acids. The CDR3 DNA is TGCAGTGCTCGGGACATTCCAGGGGAGACCCAGTACTTC. It codes for CSARDIPGETQYF.

This clonotype was recorded a few times. The rearrangement joins TRBV5-6 to TRBJ1-5, with D tentatively TRBD1 (5 bases). Germline V gene data show CDR1 as SGHDT and CDR2 as YYEEEE. Trimming left V 1 base short and J 4 bases short, with 12 bases between. The CDR3 length is 15 residues. DNA for the CDR3: TGTGCCAGCAGCTTGTTGAGAGGGGATAATCAGCCCCAGCATTTT. Translated, it gives CASSLLRGDNQPQHF.

The rearrangement uses TRBV29-1 and TRBJ2-1, with D tentatively TRBD1 (6 bases). CDR3 length equals 13 residues. Trimming cost V 5 bases and J 5 bases, with 13 bases left between them. CDR1 and CDR2 from the germline V gene are SQVTM and ANQGSEA. The CDR3 sequence: CSVLTGGNNEQFF. DNA of the CDR3: TGCAGCGTTCTGACAGGAGGAAACAATGAGCAGTTCTTC.

This clonotype was counted ten times or more. The rearrangement joins TRBV28 to TRBJ1-4, with D perhaps matching TRBD1 (5 bases). Germline V lookup: CDR1 MDHEN, CDR2 SYDVKM. V shed 4 bases and J shed 8 bases, with 20 bases lying between them. The length of the CDR3 is 16 residues. The CDR3 spells CASSYLDGTRGEKLFF. The CDR3 nucleotides are TGTGCCAGCAGTTACCTCGACGGGACGAGAGGCGAAAAACTGTTTTTT.